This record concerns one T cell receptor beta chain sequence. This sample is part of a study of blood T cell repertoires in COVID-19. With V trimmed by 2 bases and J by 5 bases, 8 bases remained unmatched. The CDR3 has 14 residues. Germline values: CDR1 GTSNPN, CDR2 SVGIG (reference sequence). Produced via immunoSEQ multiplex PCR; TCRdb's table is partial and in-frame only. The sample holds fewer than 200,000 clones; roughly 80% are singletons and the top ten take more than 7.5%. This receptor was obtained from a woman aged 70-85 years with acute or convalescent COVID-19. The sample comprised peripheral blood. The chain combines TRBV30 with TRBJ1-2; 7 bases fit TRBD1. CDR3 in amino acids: CAWSIPGQRYGYTF. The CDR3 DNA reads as TGTGCCTGGAGTATTCCGGGACAGCGGTATGGCTACACCTTC.